The rows below give T cell receptor beta chains drawn from one sample of a study of OX40 agonist ivuxolimab in advanced cancers. Profiling relied on immunoSEQ multiplex PCR, and the TCRdb table lists in-frame clones only, not all of them. The sample holds about 80,000 clones, around 86% seen once. Sample: CD4+ or CD8+ T cells sorted from blood, taken in a trial of the OX40 agonist ivuxolimab. These receptors were obtained from an adult with an advanced solid tumor such as melanoma, head and neck, liver or kidney cancer. The CDR3 runs from the conserved cysteine through the conserved F or W. The D gene is left open where the match is weak. Clone size is given for some rows only: seen once, a few or many times, or a class if the clone is expanded.

v_call	d_call	j_call	cdr3_length	clone_size	cdr3_nt	cdr3_aa
TRBV19	-	TRBJ1-4	14	-	TGTGCCAGTAGTACGGGACGTTTAAATGAAAAACTGTTTTTT	CASSTGRLNEKLFF
TRBV7-8	-	TRBJ2-5	18	-	TGTGCCAGCAGCTTAGAAAGTCCCCTAGCTACGTGGAGAGAGACCCAGTACTTC	CASSLESPLATWRETQYF
TRBV13	TRBD1	TRBJ1-3	16	-	TGTGCCAGCAGCCGGGACAGTATAATCCTAAGAAACACCATATATTTT	CASSRDSIILRNTIYF
TRBV10-3	-	TRBJ1-1	13	-	TGTGCCATCAGTCTGAGAGGGGACACTGAAGCTTTCTTT	CAISLRGDTEAFF
TRBV18	-	TRBJ2-2	15	-	TGTGCCAGCTCATCCGGCGTCTCGAACACCGGGGAGCTGTTTTTT	CASSSGVSNTGELFF
TRBV28	TRBD1	TRBJ1-3	16	-	TGTGCCAGCAGTGAACAGAGGCAGGGGGCTGGAAACACCATATATTTT	CASSEQRQGAGNTIYF
TRBV5-1	-	TRBJ2-2	16	once	TGCGCCAGCAGCCCCCATTTTGGGGGGAACACCGGGGAGCTGTTTTTT	CASSPHFGGNTGELFF
TRBV29-1	TRBD2	TRBJ2-1	11	-	TGCAGCGGGGAGGGGAGTACGGAGCAGTTCTTC	CSGEGSTEQFF
TRBV9	-	TRBJ2-5	14	-	TGTGCCAGCAGCGTATTCCCGGGGCCGGAGACCCAGTACTTC	CASSVFPGPETQYF
TRBV30	-	TRBJ2-2	14	-	TGTGCCGAGGGAGGCGTCAGGGGGGTCGGGGAGCTGTTTTTT	CAEGGVRGVGELFF
TRBV5-4	TRBD1	TRBJ1-2	14	-	TGTGCCAGCAGCCCAGGCCAGGGGGCCTATGGCTACACCTTC	CASSPGQGAYGYTF
TRBV19	TRBD1	TRBJ1-4	15	-	TGTGCCAGTAACAAACCCGGGACAGATAATGAAAAACTGTTTTTT	CASNKPGTDNEKLFF
TRBV27	TRBD1	TRBJ1-3	18	-	TGTGCCAGCAGTCATTTGGACAGGGGGATTGTCTCTGGAAACACCATATATTTT	CASSHLDRGIVSGNTIYF
TRBV5-1	-	TRBJ1-3	12	-	TGCGCCAGCAGACAGGAGGGTAACACCATATATTTT	CASRQEGNTIYF
TRBV5-1	TRBD1	TRBJ1-2	15	-	TGCGCCAGCAGCCTCGGTGCCGGGACAGGGGAAGGCTACACCTTC	CASSLGAGTGEGYTF
TRBV16	TRBD1	TRBJ2-6	19	-	TGTGCCAGCAGCCAATATTCCAGGGGGTTCGACTCTGGGGCCAACGTCCTGACTTTC	CASSQYSRGFDSGANVLTF
TRBV19	-	TRBJ1-2	15	-	TGTGCCAGTAGTATAGGAGGGTTCGGTTGGTATGGCTACACCTTC	CASSIGGFGWYGYTF
TRBV6-1	TRBD1	TRBJ1-6	15	-	TGTGCCAGCAGTGAACTGGCAGGGGGGAATTCACCCCTCCACTTT	CASSELAGGNSPLHF
TRBV9	TRBD2	TRBJ2-2	17	-	TGTGCCAGCAGCTTCATAGCGGGAGGGCCGGACACCGGGGAGCTGTTTTTT	CASSFIAGGPDTGELFF
TRBV19	-	TRBJ2-5	14	-	TGTGCCAGTAAGGCATCGGCCCTTAAAGAGACCCAGTACTTC	CASKASALKETQYF
TRBV5-4	TRBD1	TRBJ1-6	15	once	TGTGCCAGCAGCCCGCCGGGACAGGGAGTATCACCCCTCCACTTT	CASSPPGQGVSPLHF
TRBV6-1	-	TRBJ1-5	14	few	TGTGCCAGCAGTGTCCTTGGGTTGGCGGAGCCCCAGCATTTT	CASSVLGLAEPQHF